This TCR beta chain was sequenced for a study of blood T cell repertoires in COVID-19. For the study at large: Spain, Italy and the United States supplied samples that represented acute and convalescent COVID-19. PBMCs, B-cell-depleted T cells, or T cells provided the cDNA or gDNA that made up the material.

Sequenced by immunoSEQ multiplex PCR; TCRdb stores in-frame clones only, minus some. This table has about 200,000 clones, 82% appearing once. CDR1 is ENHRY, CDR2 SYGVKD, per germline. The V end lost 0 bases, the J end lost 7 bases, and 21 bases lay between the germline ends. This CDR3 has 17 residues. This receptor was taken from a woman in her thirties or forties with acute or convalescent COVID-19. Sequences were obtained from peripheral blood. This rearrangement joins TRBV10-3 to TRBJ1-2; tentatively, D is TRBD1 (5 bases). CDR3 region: CAISESTAGGLPIGYTF. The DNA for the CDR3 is TGTGCCATCAGTGAGTCGACAGCGGGGGGTTTGCCCATTGGCTACACCTTC.